These T cell receptor beta chains were read from a single sample in a study of T-cell reconstitution after alpha-beta-depleted transplantation in children. Using its own MiXCR run on the PCR reads, TCRdb lists one record per CDR3 protein. Here the sample spans 600,000 or so distinct CDR3 sequences, under 30% being singletons. This sample comprised PBMCs, mostly from graft donor cells, obtained 360 days after TCRalphabeta/CD19-depleted stem cell transplant. These TCRs come from a boy younger than two who had a stem cell transplant for acute myeloid leukemia, so the T cells may come from the graft donor. Both conserved end residues are part of each CDR3. Each record gives: D gene, V gene, J gene, CDR3 protein. A D gene is named only where the DNA matches it firmly.

d_call: TRBD2
v_call: TRBV9
j_call: TRBJ2-1
cdr3_aa: CASTLSLAENEQFF

d_call: -
v_call: TRBV20-1
j_call: TRBJ1-1
cdr3_aa: CSARPGRNTEAFF

d_call: -
v_call: TRBV29-1
j_call: TRBJ2-2
cdr3_aa: CSVVQGTTNTGELFF

d_call: -
v_call: TRBV7-6
j_call: TRBJ2-3
cdr3_aa: CASSLANRDNSDTQYF

d_call: -
v_call: TRBV15
j_call: TRBJ2-1
cdr3_aa: CATSPGTSYNEQFF

d_call: -
v_call: TRBV28
j_call: TRBJ2-3
cdr3_aa: CASSFPLSYSTDTQYF

d_call: -
v_call: TRBV12-2
j_call: TRBJ2-7
cdr3_aa: CASRLERGPPDSYEQYF

d_call: -
v_call: TRBV20-1
j_call: TRBJ1-2
cdr3_aa: CSARTSNYGYTF

d_call: -
v_call: TRBV29-1
j_call: TRBJ1-1
cdr3_aa: CSVGQPMNTEAFF

d_call: TRBD1
v_call: TRBV20-1
j_call: TRBJ2-3
cdr3_aa: CSAREKLTGVDTQYF

d_call: -
v_call: TRBV12-3/TRBV12-4
j_call: TRBJ1-6
cdr3_aa: CASSLGTGRTPLHF

d_call: -
v_call: TRBV7-6
j_call: TRBJ2-6
cdr3_aa: CASSPQQVSGANVLTF

d_call: -
v_call: TRBV27
j_call: TRBJ2-2
cdr3_aa: CASRGATGELFF

d_call: TRBD2
v_call: TRBV5-1
j_call: TRBJ2-1
cdr3_aa: CASSWTSGGYNEQFF

d_call: TRBD2
v_call: TRBV7-2
j_call: TRBJ2-3
cdr3_aa: CASSLVIGGADTQYF

d_call: -
v_call: TRBV25-1
j_call: TRBJ2-1
cdr3_aa: CASSERTPPSYNEQFF

d_call: -
v_call: TRBV29-1
j_call: TRBJ2-1
cdr3_aa: CSASEYNEQFF